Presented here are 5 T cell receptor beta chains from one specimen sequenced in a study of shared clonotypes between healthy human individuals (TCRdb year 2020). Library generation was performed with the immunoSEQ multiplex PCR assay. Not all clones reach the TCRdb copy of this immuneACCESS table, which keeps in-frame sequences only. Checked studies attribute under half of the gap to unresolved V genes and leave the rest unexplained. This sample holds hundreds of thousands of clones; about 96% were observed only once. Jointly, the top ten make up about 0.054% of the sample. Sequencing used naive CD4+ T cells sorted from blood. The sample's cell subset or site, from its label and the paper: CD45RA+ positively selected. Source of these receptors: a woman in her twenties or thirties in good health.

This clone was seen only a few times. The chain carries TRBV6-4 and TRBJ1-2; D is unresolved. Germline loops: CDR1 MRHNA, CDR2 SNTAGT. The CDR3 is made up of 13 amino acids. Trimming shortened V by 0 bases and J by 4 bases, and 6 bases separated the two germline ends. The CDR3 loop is CASSDSGSYGYTF. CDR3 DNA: TGTGCCAGCAGTGACTCGGGCAGCTATGGCTACACCTTC.

The CDR3 bases are TGTGCCAGCTCACCATTTTTTGACTCCCAGGGGGCAAGCAATGAGCAGTTCTTC. Its protein product is CASSPFFDSQGASNEQFF. J is TRBJ2-1 and V is TRBV18, with 8 nucleotides matching TRBD1. Germline V gene data show CDR1 as KGHSH and CDR2 as LQKENI. V was pared by 2 bases and J by 6 bases, with 15 bases of the junction left unmatched. The CDR3 sequence is 18 residues long.

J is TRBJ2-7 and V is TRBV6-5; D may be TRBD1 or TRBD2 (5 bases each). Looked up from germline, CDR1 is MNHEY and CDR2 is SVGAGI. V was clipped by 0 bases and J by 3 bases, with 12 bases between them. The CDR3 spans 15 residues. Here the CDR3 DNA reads TGTGCCAGCAGTTACTCACTAGGTCAGGGCTACGAGCAGTACTTC. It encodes CASSYSLGQGYEQYF.

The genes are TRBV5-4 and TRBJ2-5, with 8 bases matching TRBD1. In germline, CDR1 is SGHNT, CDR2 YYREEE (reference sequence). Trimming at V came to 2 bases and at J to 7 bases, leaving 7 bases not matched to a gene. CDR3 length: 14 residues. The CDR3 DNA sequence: TGTGCCAGCAGCTTTCAGGGGGCTGTGGTGACCCAGTACTTC. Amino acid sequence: CASSFQGAVVTQYF.

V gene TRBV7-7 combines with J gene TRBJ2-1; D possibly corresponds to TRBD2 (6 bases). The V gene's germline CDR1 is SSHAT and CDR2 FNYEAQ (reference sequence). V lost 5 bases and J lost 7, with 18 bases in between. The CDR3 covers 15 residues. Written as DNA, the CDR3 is TGTGCCAGCAGCCTTCGGGAGTCCGGCTCTAATGAGCAGTTCTTC. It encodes CASSLRESGSNEQFF. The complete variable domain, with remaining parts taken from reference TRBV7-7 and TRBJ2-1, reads GAGVSQSPRYKVTKRGQDVTLRCDPISSHATLYWYQQALGQGPEFLTYFNYEAQPDKSGLPSDRFSAERPEGSISTLTIQRTEQRDSAMYRCASSLRESGSNEQFFGPGTRLTVL.